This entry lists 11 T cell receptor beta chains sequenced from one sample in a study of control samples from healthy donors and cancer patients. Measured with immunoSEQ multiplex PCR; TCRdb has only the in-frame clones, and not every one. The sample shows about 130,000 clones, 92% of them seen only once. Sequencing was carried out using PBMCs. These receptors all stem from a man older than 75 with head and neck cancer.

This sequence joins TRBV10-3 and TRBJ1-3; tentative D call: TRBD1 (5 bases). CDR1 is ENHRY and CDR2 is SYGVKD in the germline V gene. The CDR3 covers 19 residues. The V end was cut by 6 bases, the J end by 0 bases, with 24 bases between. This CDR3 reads CAIRGTAVATASSGNTIYF. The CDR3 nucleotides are TGTGCCATCAGGGGGACCGCGGTGGCAACAGCCAGCTCTGGAAACACCATATATTTT.

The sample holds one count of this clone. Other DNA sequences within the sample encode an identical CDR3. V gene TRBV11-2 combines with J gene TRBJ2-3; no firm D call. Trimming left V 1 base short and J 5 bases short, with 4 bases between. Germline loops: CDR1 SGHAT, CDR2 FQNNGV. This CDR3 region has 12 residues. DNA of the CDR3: TGTGCCAGCAGCTTAGGAAGAGATACGCAGTATTTT. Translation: CASSLGRDTQYF.

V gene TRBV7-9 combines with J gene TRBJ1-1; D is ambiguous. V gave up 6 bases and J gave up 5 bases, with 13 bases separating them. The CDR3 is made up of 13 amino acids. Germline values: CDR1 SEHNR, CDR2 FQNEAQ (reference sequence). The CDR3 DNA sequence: TGTGCCAGCAGGGAGGGAAAGGGTACTGAAGCTTTCTTT. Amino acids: CASREGKGTEAFF.

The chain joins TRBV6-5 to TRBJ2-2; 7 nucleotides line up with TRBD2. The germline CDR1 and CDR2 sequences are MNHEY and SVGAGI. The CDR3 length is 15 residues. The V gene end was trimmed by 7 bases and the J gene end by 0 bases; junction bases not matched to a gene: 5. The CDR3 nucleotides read TGTGCCAGCAAGGGAGGGCTCGCGAACACCGGGGAGCTGTTTTTT. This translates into CASKGGLANTGELFF.

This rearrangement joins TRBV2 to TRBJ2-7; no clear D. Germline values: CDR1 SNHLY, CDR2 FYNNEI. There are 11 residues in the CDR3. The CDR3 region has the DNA TGTGCAATTCGACGGGCCTACGAGCAGTACTTC. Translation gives CAIRRAYEQYF.

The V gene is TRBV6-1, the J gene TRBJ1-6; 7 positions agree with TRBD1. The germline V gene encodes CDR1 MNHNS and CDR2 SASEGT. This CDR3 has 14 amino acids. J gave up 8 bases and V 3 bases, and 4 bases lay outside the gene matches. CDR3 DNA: TGTGCCAGCAGTGAGGGGACAGCCCATTCACCCCTCCACTTT. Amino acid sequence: CASSEGTAHSPLHF.

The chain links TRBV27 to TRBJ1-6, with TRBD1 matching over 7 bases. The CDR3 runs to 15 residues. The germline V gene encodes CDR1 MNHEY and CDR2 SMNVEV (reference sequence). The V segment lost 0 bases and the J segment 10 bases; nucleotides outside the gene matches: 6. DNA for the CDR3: TGTGCCAGCAGTTTATCGATTACAGGGGAATCACCCCTCCACTTT. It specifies CASSLSITGESPLHF.

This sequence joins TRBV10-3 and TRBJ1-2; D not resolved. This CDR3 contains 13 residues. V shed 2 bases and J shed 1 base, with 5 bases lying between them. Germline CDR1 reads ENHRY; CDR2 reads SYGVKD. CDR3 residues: CAISENLNYGYTF. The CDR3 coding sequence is TGTGCCATCAGTGAGAATCTTAACTATGGCTACACCTTC.

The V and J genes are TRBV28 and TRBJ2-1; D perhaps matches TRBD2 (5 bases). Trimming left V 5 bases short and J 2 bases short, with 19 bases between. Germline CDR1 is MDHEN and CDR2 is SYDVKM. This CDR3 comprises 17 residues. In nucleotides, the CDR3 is TGTGCCAGCAGTCCCCTTGATGCCGTTAGCGCCTACAATGAGCAGTTCTTC. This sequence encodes CASSPLDAVSAYNEQFF.

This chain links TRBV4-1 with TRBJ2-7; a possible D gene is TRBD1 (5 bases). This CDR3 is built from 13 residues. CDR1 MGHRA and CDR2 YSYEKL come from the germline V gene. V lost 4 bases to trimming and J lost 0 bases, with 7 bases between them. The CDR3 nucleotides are TGCGCCAGCAGCCGTGACAGCTCCTACGAGCAGTACTTC. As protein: CASSRDSSYEQYF.

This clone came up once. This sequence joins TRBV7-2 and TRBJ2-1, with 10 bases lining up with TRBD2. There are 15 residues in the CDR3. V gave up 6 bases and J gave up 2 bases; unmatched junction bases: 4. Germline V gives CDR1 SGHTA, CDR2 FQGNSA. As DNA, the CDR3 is TGTGCCAGCAGTTCAGGACTAGCGGCCTACAATGAGCAGTTCTTC. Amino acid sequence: CASSSGLAAYNEQFF. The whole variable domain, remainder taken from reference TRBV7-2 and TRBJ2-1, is GAGVSQSPSNKVTEKGKDVELRCDPISGHTALYWYRQSLGQGLEFLIYFQGNSAPDKSGLPSDRFSAERTGGSVSTLTIQRTQQEDSAVYLCASSSGLAAYNEQFFGPGTRLTVL.